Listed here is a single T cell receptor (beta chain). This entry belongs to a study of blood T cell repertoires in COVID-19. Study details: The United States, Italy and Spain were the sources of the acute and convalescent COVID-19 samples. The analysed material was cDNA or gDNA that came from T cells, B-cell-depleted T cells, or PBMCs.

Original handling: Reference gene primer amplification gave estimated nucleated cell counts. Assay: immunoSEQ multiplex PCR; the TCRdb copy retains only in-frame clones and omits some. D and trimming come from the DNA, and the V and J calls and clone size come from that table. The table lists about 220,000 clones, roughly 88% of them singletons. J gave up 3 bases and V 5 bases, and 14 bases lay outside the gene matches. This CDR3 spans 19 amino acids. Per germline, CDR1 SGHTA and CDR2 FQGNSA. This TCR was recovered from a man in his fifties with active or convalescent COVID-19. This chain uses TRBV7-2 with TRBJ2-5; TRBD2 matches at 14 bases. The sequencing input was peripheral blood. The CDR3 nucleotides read TGTGCCAGCAGCCCCCGGGGACTAGCGGGAGTAAGTCGGGAAGAGACCCAGTACTTC. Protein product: CASSPRGLAGVSREETQYF. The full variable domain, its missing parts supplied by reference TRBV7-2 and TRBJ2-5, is GAGVSQSPSNKVTEKGKDVELRCDPISGHTALYWYRQSLGQGLEFLIYFQGNSAPDKSGLPSDRFSAERTGGSVSTLTIQRTQQEDSAVYLCASSPRGLAGVSREETQYFGPGTRLLVL.